Shown below are 32 T cell receptor beta chains from a single sample sequenced in a study of shared clonotypes between healthy human individuals. The table came from immunoSEQ multiplex PCR; TCRdb's copy has only in-frame clones and leaves some out. The sample contains 2 million to 2.5 million clones, 92% of which appear only once. Sequenced material: naive CD4+ T cells from PBMCs. The subset here: CD45RA+ positively selected. Receptors originate from a young man in good health. Some clones in this sample may be carry-over from other donors' samples.

The J gene is TRBJ1-2, the V gene TRBV6-1; D possibly corresponds to TRBD1 (6 bases). The germline gives CDR1 MNHNS, CDR2 SASEGT. This CDR3 has 14 amino acids. Trimming pared 6 bases from V and 5 bases from J, leaving 16 bases between. The CDR3 here is CASRRAGTRYGYTF. The CDR3 DNA reads TGTGCCAGCAGGAGGGCCGGGACAAGATATGGCTACACCTTC.

This clone was found once. The chain uses TRBV23-1 and TRBJ1-5; D gene uncertain. TRBV23-1 counts as an open reading frame of uncertain function. The V gene lost 0 bases and the J gene lost 5 bases, with 8 bases spanning the gap. CDR3 length: 14 amino acids. DNA for the CDR3: TGCGCCAGCAGTCAATCGCCAGTGCATCAGCCCCAGCATTTT. The encoded protein is CASSQSPVHQPQHF.

For the CDR3, the DNA is TGTGCCAGCAGCCCCCCGAGGAGCTCCTATAATTCACCCCTCCACTTT. Protein product: CASSPPRSSYNSPLHF. This chain uses TRBV7-9 with TRBJ1-6; D unresolved. The CDR3 consists of 16 residues. The V gene's germline CDR1 is SEHNR and CDR2 FQNEAQ (reference sequence). The V end was cut by 5 bases, the J end by 0 bases, with 11 bases between.

The chain has TRBV5-1 and TRBJ1-1; the D is unclear. The germline CDR1 and CDR2 sequences are SGHRS and YFSETQ. The V end lost 3 bases, the J end lost 0 bases, and 9 bases lay between the germline ends. The length of the CDR3 is 14 residues. CDR3 sequence reads: CASSSDGMNTEAFF. The CDR3 DNA follows: TGCGCCAGCAGCTCGGACGGAATGAACACTGAAGCTTTCTTT.

The CDR3 loop reads CATSRAGRDWKFF. In DNA form, the CDR3 reads TGTGCCACCAGCAGAGCGGGGCGGGATTGGAAGTTCTTC. The gene calls are TRBV15 and TRBJ2-1; D possibly corresponds to TRBD2 (6 bases). CDR3 size: 13 residues. From germline, CDR1 is LNHNV and CDR2 YYDKDF (reference sequence). Trimming left V 1 base short and J 14 bases short, with 15 bases between.

The V and J genes are TRBV11-2 and TRBJ2-7; maybe TRBD1 (5 bases). The germline V gene encodes CDR1 SGHAT and CDR2 FQNNGV. The V end lost 2 bases, the J end lost 0 bases, and 14 bases lay between the germline ends. This CDR3 is built from 16 residues. This CDR3 reads CASSLPLQENSYEQYF. The CDR3 nucleotides read TGTGCCAGCAGCTTACCCTTACAGGAGAACTCCTACGAGCAGTACTTC.

The rearrangement links TRBV4-1 to TRBJ2-7, with D maybe TRBD1 (5 bases). The germline gives CDR1 MGHRA, CDR2 YSYEKL. The CDR3 has 15 amino acids. The germline V and J ends were trimmed by 1 base and 0 bases, with 10 bases remaining between them. This CDR3 is CASSQGEQVSYEQYF. The CDR3 DNA follows: TGCGCCAGCAGCCAAGGGGAACAGGTCTCCTACGAGCAGTACTTC.

The chain couples TRBV28 to TRBJ1-3; D is unresolved. In germline, CDR1 is MDHEN, CDR2 SYDVKM. Trimming stripped 7 bases from V and 0 bases from J, with 7 bases between. This CDR3 comprises 13 residues. CDR3 nucleotides: TGTGCCAGCATGACCGTCTCTGGAAACACCATATATTTT. This sequence encodes CASMTVSGNTIYF.

The chain employs TRBV7-2 and TRBJ1-1; D is possibly TRBD1 (5 bases). The germline V gene has CDR1 SGHTA and CDR2 FQGNSA. CDR3 length: 16 residues. The V and J ends lost 5 bases and 1 base respectively, with 17 bases between them. CDR3 in amino acids: CASSLQVTRKNTEAFF. The DNA for the CDR3 is TGTGCCAGCAGCCTACAGGTTACAAGAAAGAACACTGAAGCTTTCTTT.

The gene calls are TRBV27 and TRBJ1-5, with TRBD1 as a possible D gene (5 bases). Germline loops: CDR1 MNHEY, CDR2 SMNVEV (reference sequence). The V end was cut by 11 bases, the J end by 11 bases, with 28 bases between. CDR3 size: 15 residues. Here the CDR3 reads CAGARVRQWAGAQHF. Here the CDR3 DNA reads TGTGCCGGGGCACGAGTTAGACAGTGGGCTGGAGCCCAGCATTTT.

Turning to this clone: In the same sample, other DNA sequences code for this CDR3. The CDR3 sequence is CASSPGQGTYEQYF. As DNA, the CDR3 is TGTGCCAGCAGTCCGGGACAGGGCACCTACGAGCAGTACTTC. V and J are TRBV6-6 and TRBJ2-7, with TRBD1 matching 9 bases. CDR3 length: 14 residues. The germline V gene encodes CDR1 MNHNY and CDR2 SVGAGI (reference sequence). J was trimmed by 2 bases and V by 5 bases; bases with no gene match: 4.

To note about this clone: Additional DNA sequences in this sample encode the identical CDR3. V gene TRBV18 combines with J gene TRBJ2-3, with unresolved D. The CDR3 has 14 amino acids. From germline, CDR1 is KGHSH and CDR2 LQKENI. The germline V and J ends were trimmed by 3 bases and 0 bases, with 7 bases remaining between them. CDR3 sequence: CASSPGSSTDTQYF. The CDR3 DNA is TGTGCCAGCTCACCGGGAAGTAGCACAGATACGCAGTATTTT.

This chain connects TRBV2 to TRBJ2-5; 8 bases map to TRBD1. This CDR3 is built from 14 residues. The germline gives CDR1 SNHLY, CDR2 FYNNEI. J was trimmed by 3 bases and V by 6 bases; bases with no gene match: 6. The CDR3 here is CASRMGQEEETQYF. The CDR3 DNA is TGTGCCAGCAGGATGGGACAGGAGGAAGAGACCCAGTACTTC.

This clone came up a few times. V gene TRBV19 combines with J gene TRBJ1-1; no definite D call. V lost 6 bases and J lost 0, with 11 bases in between. From germline, CDR1 is LNHDA and CDR2 SQIVND (reference sequence). The CDR3 is 14 amino acids. CDR3 sequence (DNA): TGTGCCAGTAGCCGTGGAAACTTGAACACTGAAGCTTTCTTT. It specifies CASSRGNLNTEAFF.

The rearrangement joins TRBV7-3 to TRBJ2-3; possibly TRBD2 for D (6 bases). Trimming shortened V by 5 bases and J by 0 bases, and 12 bases separated the two germline ends. The CDR3 loop spans 15 amino acids. In germline, CDR1 is SGHTA, CDR2 FQGTGA. This chain's CDR3 is CASSEGGGSTDTQYF. CDR3 in DNA: TGTGCCAGCAGCGAAGGTGGGGGGAGCACAGATACGCAGTATTTT. Filled out from reference TRBV7-3 and TRBJ2-3, the complete variable domain reads GAGVSQTPSNKVTEKGKYVELRCDPISGHTALYWYRQSLGQGPEFLIYFQGTGAADDSGLPNDRFFAVRPEGSVSTLKIQRTERGDSAVYLCASSEGGGSTDTQYFGPGTRLTVL.

V and J are TRBV5-1 and TRBJ1-1; the D is unclear. There are 13 residues in the CDR3. Germline V gene lookup returns CDR1 SGHRS and CDR2 YFSETQ. Trimming removed 5 bases at V and 3 bases at J, with 11 bases between. The CDR3 DNA reads TGCGCCAGCAGATTTATTCAGGACACTGAAGCTTTCTTT. This gives the protein CASRFIQDTEAFF.

The V call is TRBV29-1, the J call TRBJ1-1; D unclear. This CDR3 has 14 residues. V was pared by 6 bases and J by 10 bases, with 24 bases between. CDR1 and CDR2 (germline): SQVTM, ANQGSEA. CDR3 protein: CSVLDGVESLGAFF. The CDR3 DNA follows: TGCAGCGTACTCGACGGGGTGGAGAGCCTAGGAGCTTTCTTT.

The rearrangement uses TRBV30 and TRBJ2-7, with a possible D match to TRBD1 (6 bases). V was pared by 3 bases and J by 2 bases, with 11 bases between. Germline V gene data show CDR1 as GTSNPN and CDR2 as SVGIG (reference sequence). The CDR3 has 13 amino acids. The CDR3 is CAWSPGQTYEQYF. In DNA form, the CDR3 reads TGTGCCTGGAGCCCGGGACAAACCTACGAGCAGTACTTC.

The chain employs TRBV4-2 and TRBJ2-1; 16 nucleotides line up with TRBD2. The CDR3 loop spans 19 amino acids. V lost 4 bases, J lost 9 bases, and 15 bases stayed unmatched. CDR1 and CDR2 (germline): LGHNA, YNFKEQ. This CDR3 reads CASSLRDGTSGRGVTEQFF. The CDR3, as DNA: TGTGCCAGCAGCCTAAGGGATGGGACTAGCGGGAGGGGGGTGACTGAGCAGTTCTTC.

Details on this clone: Other nucleotide sequences from this sample produce the same CDR3. The chain is built from TRBV27 and TRBJ2-7, with D maybe TRBD2 (5 bases). This CDR3 is built from 13 residues. Trimming took off 2 bases at V and 3 bases at J, with 8 bases between the two ends. Germline assignment: CDR1 MNHEY and CDR2 SMNVEV (reference sequence). This CDR3 reads CASSLVRGYEQYF. The CDR3 DNA reads TGTGCCAGCAGTTTAGTTCGGGGCTACGAGCAGTACTTC.

The CDR3, as DNA: TGTGCCAGCAGAACAGGGGCAGTTCATGGCTACACCTTC. This gives the protein CASRTGAVHGYTF. The chain has TRBV6-1 and TRBJ1-2, with 7 bases identical to TRBD1. The trim removed 6 bases at V and 6 bases at J, leaving 7 bases unmatched. Per the germline V gene, CDR1 is MNHNS and CDR2 is SASEGT. CDR3 length equals 13 residues.

This clone showed up just once. This chain links TRBV6-1 with TRBJ1-4, with TRBD1 as a possible D gene (5 bases). Trimming took 2 bases from V and 7 from J, leaving 14 bases between them. The V gene's germline CDR1 is MNHNS and CDR2 SASEGT. This CDR3 spans 15 amino acids. CDR3 DNA: TGTGCCAGCAGTGAAATGGGGACGCGGGTTGAAAAACTGTTTTTT. This codes for CASSEMGTRVEKLFF.

The rearrangement uses TRBV4-1 and TRBJ1-1, with no clear D. The V end was cut by 1 base, the J end by 1 base, with 10 bases between. CDR3 length: 15 residues. The germline gives CDR1 MGHRA, CDR2 YSYEKL. The CDR3 coding sequence is TGCGCCAGCAGCCAAGGGGTAATGGCGAACACTGAAGCTTTCTTT. This encodes CASSQGVMANTEAFF.

This clone has a handful of counts. DNA of the CDR3: TGCGCCAGCAGCGCTGGGGCAGGGAACACTGAAGCTTTCTTT. Translating it yields CASSAGAGNTEAFF. The chain couples TRBV5-1 to TRBJ1-1, with a possible D match to TRBD1 (5 bases). From germline, CDR1 is SGHRS and CDR2 YFSETQ. The CDR3 spans 14 residues. With 4 bases removed from V and 1 base from J, the gap between germline ends came to 11 bases.

The chain recombines TRBV9 with TRBJ2-3, with 15 bases that match TRBD2. This CDR3 has 17 amino acids. With V trimmed by 4 bases and J by 0 bases, 3 bases remained unmatched. Germline values: CDR1 SGDLS, CDR2 YYNGEE. The CDR3 sequence: CASSTGLAGGSTDTQYF. CDR3 in DNA: TGTGCCAGCAGCACAGGACTAGCGGGAGGGAGCACAGATACGCAGTATTTT.

The DNA for the CDR3 is TGTAAGATAGGGCGGGAGGCCGGGTACGAGCAGTACTTC. Its protein is CKIGREAGYEQYF. The chain links TRBV28 to TRBJ2-7, with TRBD2 identical over 8 bases. The CDR3 loop spans 13 amino acids. The V gene's germline CDR1 is MDHEN and CDR2 SYDVKM.

The chain joins TRBV28 to TRBJ1-5; perhaps TRBD1 as D (5 bases). The ends were cut back, 7 bases at V and 16 bases at J, with 26 bases in the middle. Germline CDR1 reads MDHEN; CDR2 reads SYDVKM. The CDR3 spans 14 residues. This CDR3 is CASTTELGRAPGHF. The CDR3 region has the DNA TGTGCCAGCACAACGGAACTGGGCAGGGCCCCCGGACATTTT.

Only one count was recorded for this clone. The gene calls are TRBV10-3 and TRBJ1-1; TRBD1 is a possible D gene (6 bases). This CDR3 contains 18 residues. V gave up 8 bases and J gave up 0 bases, with 25 bases separating them. Germline loops: CDR1 ENHRY, CDR2 SYGVKD. The CDR3 region is CAISPHRAFGEVNTEAFF. DNA for the CDR3: TGTGCCATCTCCCCCCACAGGGCATTTGGAGAGGTGAACACTGAAGCTTTCTTT.

Note on this clone: The same CDR3 also results from other DNA sequences found in this sample. The V and J genes are TRBV29-1 and TRBJ2-5; D is possibly TRBD1 (5 bases). The better agreement between TRBJ2-7 and the DNA end casts doubt on the J call. CDR1 and CDR2 from the germline V gene are SQVTM and ANQGSEA. This CDR3 is 12 amino acids long. CDR3 sequence (DNA): TGCAGCGTTAGAGACAGCTCCTACGAGCAGTACTTC. Translated: CSVRDSSYEQYF.

Note on this clone: As the CDR3 is not closed by the conserved phenylalanine or tryptophan, this likely results from a read error. The genes are TRBV7-9 and TRBJ1-1; D remains ambiguous. In germline, CDR1 is SEHNR, CDR2 FQNEAQ (reference sequence). The CDR3 sequence is 12 residues long. Trimming shortened V by 7 bases and J by 3 bases, and 9 bases separated the two germline ends. Written as DNA, the CDR3 is TGTGCCAGCACCAATATCGACACTGAAGCTTTCCTT. As protein: CASTNIDTEAFL.

This rearrangement joins TRBV28 to TRBJ1-2, with D perhaps matching TRBD1 (6 bases). With 3 bases removed from V and 6 bases from J, the gap between germline ends came to 14 bases. CDR3 length: 14 residues. The germline V gene has CDR1 MDHEN and CDR2 SYDVKM. The chain's CDR3 is CASSFGGPPHGYTF. DNA for the CDR3: TGTGCCAGCAGTTTCGGGGGCCCGCCGCATGGCTACACCTTC.

The genes are TRBV19 and TRBJ1-5; 9 bases line up with TRBD1. Germline loops: CDR1 LNHDA, CDR2 SQIVND (reference sequence). Trimming removed 4 bases from V and 9 bases from J; junction bases left unmatched: 4. This CDR3 comprises 13 residues. The CDR3: CASSRDRVGPQHF. The CDR3 DNA reads as TGTGCCAGTAGTAGGGACAGGGTCGGGCCCCAGCATTTT. The whole variable domain, filled in from reference TRBV19 and TRBJ1-5, reads DGGITQSPKYLFRKEGQNVTLSCEQNLNHDAMYWYRQDPGQGLRLIYYSQIVNDFQKGDIAEGYSVSREKKESFPLTVTSAQKNPTAFYLCASSRDRVGPQHFGDGTRLSIL.